The 2 T cell receptor beta chains reported below all come from one sample, sequenced in a study of cytomegalovirus exposure and HLA in healthy donors. 13 Jbeta primers and 60 Vbeta primers were used for the PCR. Repertoires were generated with immunoSEQ multiplex PCR, while TCRdb's copy carries only in-frame clones and drops some. The sample holds about 130,000 clones; around 76% are singletons and the top ten take roughly 7.2%. The sequencing sample was made of PBMCs. These receptors originate from a male donor in good health and CMV-seronegative.

The CDR3 spells CASSLIINEQFF. Here the CDR3 DNA reads TGTGCCAGCAGCCTTATTATCAATGAGCAGTTCTTC. The chain recombines TRBV7-2 with TRBJ2-1; D call uncertain. V was clipped by 5 bases and J by 6 bases, with 8 bases between them. The CDR3 totals 12 residues. Germline CDR1 reads SGHTA; CDR2 reads FQGNSA.

The V and J genes are TRBV28 and TRBJ2-6; D not certain. This CDR3 comprises 17 residues. V was cut by 4 bases and J by 4 bases, with 17 bases left in between. Germline lookup yields CDR1 MDHEN and CDR2 SYDVKM. The CDR3 sequence is CASSSPRGPVGANVLTF. The CDR3, as DNA: TGTGCCAGCAGTTCCCCTCGTGGGCCGGTAGGGGCCAACGTCCTGACTTTC.